The T cell receptor (beta chain) under discussion was sequenced for a study of T cell responses to AZD1222 COVID-19 vaccine. Findings and caveats of the study: Among those given AZD1222, only six were seropositive at baseline.

The length of the CDR3 is 16 residues. CDR1 and CDR2 (germline): LGHNA, YSLEER. Trimming removed 4 bases from V and 5 bases from J; junction bases left unmatched: 8. The method was immunoSEQ multiplex PCR; TCRdb's version includes in-frame clones alone and lacks a portion of them. The sample comprises tens of thousands of clones, roughly nine tenths of which are singletons, and roughly 4.8% rests with the top ten. This clone was counted between two and nine times. Its target is unknown. The sample consisted of peripheral blood, taken on day 0 of AZD1222 vaccination. J is TRBJ2-2 and V is TRBV4-3; 9 bases are shared with TRBD1. The TCR sequence derives from an adult in good health. The CDR3 is CASSPTTGGGTGELFF. The CDR3 nucleotides are TGCGCCAGCAGCCCTACGACAGGGGGTGGGACCGGGGAGCTGTTTTTT.